This TCR beta chain is from a study of T cells in tuberculosis. Overall study: Sequenced TCRs come from CD1B-GMM tetramer-binding T cells.

TCRdb keeps only in-frame clones here, not all; method: immunoSEQ multiplex PCR. The sample shows 30,000 to 40,000 clones, under 98% of them seen only once. The CDR3 covers 13 residues. Deletions cut 2 bases from V and 7 bases from J, with 12 bases between. CDR1 SQVTM and CDR2 ANQGSEA come from the germline V gene. Points on this clone: Its matching antigen is unknown.

Study-level results: Smaller alpha distances in active tuberculosis partly reflected shorter CDR3-alpha lengths. Active tuberculosis alpha repertoires lay closer to GMM-specific TCRs than controls'.

The chain links TRBV29-1 to TRBJ1-3, with D possibly TRBD1 on 5 matching bases. The clonotype was recovered from a donor aged 5-35 years with latent tuberculosis or without tuberculosis infection. Material for sequencing was PBMCs. This CDR3 reads CSVEPTGGNTIYF. The CDR3 DNA reads TGCAGCGTTGAACCAACAGGCGGTAACACCATATATTTT.